This T cell receptor beta chain was recovered during a study of cytomegalovirus exposure and HLA in healthy donors. A multiplex PCR was run with 60 Vbeta primers and 13 Jbeta primers. This table comes from immunoSEQ multiplex PCR, and its TCRdb copy is limited to in-frame clones, with some not included. This sample carries roughly 190,000 clones, around 84% of them seen once, and the ten largest clones take approximately 1.9%. This CDR3 is 12 amino acids long. Germline V gives CDR1 MNHNS, CDR2 SASEGT. The germline V and J ends were trimmed by 7 bases and 8 bases, with 9 bases remaining between them. This sequence originates from a young woman in good health and CMV-seronegative. Sequencing was done on a sample of PBMCs. The V and J genes are TRBV6-1 and TRBJ1-6; unclear D gene. The DNA of the CDR3 is TGTGCCAGCAAGTACGGAGATTCACCCCTCCACTTT. It specifies CASKYGDSPLHF.